The T cell receptor beta chain described here comes from a study of T cells in Graves' hyperthyroidism and ophthalmopathy. This clonotype has more than one count but fewer than ten. Amplification targeted TCR beta CDR3 regions from RNA transcripts. Researchers ran a first-round RT-PCR on the TCR CDR3 using the HTBI primer set. From the multiplex PCR reads, TCRdb called clonotypes with MiXCR, one entry per CDR3 protein. The sample lists 620,000 or so distinct CDR3 sequences, roughly 14% occurring once. Patients with ophthalmopathy all had a Clinical Activity Score of at least 3, a NOSPECS grade of at least 4 and duration under 3 months. This CDR3 contains 15 residues. CDR1 and CDR2 (germline): SGHDT, YYEEEE. V lost 0 bases and J lost 1, with 11 bases in between.

V is TRBV5-6 and J is TRBJ2-7; D may be TRBD2 (5 bases). The TCR was taken from a woman aged 50 to 60 with Graves' ophthalmopathy. The sample consisted of blood. In nucleotides, the CDR3 is TGTGCCAGCAGCTTGGTGGGGAGTCCTTCCTACGAGCAGTACTTC. Translation gives CASSLVGSPSYEQYF.